This is a list of T cell receptor beta chains from one sample in a study of blood T cell repertoires in COVID-19. Produced via immunoSEQ multiplex PCR; TCRdb's table is partial and in-frame only. The table lists 75,000 to 95,000 clones, 90% of them singletons. The sequencing input was peripheral blood. These receptors were collected from a man in his sixties with acute or convalescent COVID-19. Both conserved end residues are part of each CDR3. A D gene is named only where the DNA matches it firmly. Where a row states a size, it is once, few, many or the class of an expanded clone; other rows omit it.

abundance: once; v_gene: TRBV2; j_gene: TRBJ2-2; d_gene: -; CDR3nt: TGTGCCAGCAGTGTGTCCGGCCAGGCAAACACCGGGGAGCTGTTTTTT; CDR3aa: CASSVSGQANTGELFF
abundance: -; v_gene: TRBV4-1; j_gene: TRBJ1-4; d_gene: -; CDR3nt: TGCGCCAGCAGCCAAGATACGGGTTTAATGGCAACTAATGAAAAACTGTTTTTT; CDR3aa: CASSQDTGLMATNEKLFF
abundance: -; v_gene: TRBV5-4; j_gene: TRBJ1-2; d_gene: TRBD1; CDR3nt: TGTGCCAGCAGCTCGGACAGGGGGTTTGGCTACACCTTC; CDR3aa: CASSSDRGFGYTF
abundance: once; v_gene: TRBV5-6; j_gene: TRBJ2-7; d_gene: -; CDR3nt: TGTGCCAGCAGCCAACCGGGCTACGAGCAGTACTTC; CDR3aa: CASSQPGYEQYF
abundance: once; v_gene: TRBV4-1; j_gene: TRBJ2-1; d_gene: -; CDR3nt: TGCGCCAGCAGCCCAACCGCCCAGAATGAGCAGTTCTTC; CDR3aa: CASSPTAQNEQFF
abundance: -; v_gene: TRBV2; j_gene: TRBJ1-4; d_gene: -; CDR3nt: TGTGCCAGCGGGAGGGAGAGGGAAAAACTGTTTTTT; CDR3aa: CASGREREKLFF
abundance: -; v_gene: TRBV5-1; j_gene: TRBJ2-7; d_gene: TRBD2; CDR3nt: TGCGCCAGCAGCTTGGCGGGCGGGGGGGCTACGACTGAGCAGTACTTC; CDR3aa: CASSLAGGGATTEQYF
abundance: -; v_gene: TRBV9; j_gene: TRBJ2-2; d_gene: TRBD2; CDR3nt: TGTGCCAGCAGCGTAGGGGCGGGGGGCACCGGGGAGCTGTTTTTT; CDR3aa: CASSVGAGGTGELFF
abundance: -; v_gene: TRBV28; j_gene: TRBJ2-1; d_gene: -; CDR3nt: TGTGCCAGCAGTTTAAGGGACACCTCCTACAATGAGCAGTTCTTC; CDR3aa: CASSLRDTSYNEQFF
abundance: once; v_gene: TRBV11-2; j_gene: TRBJ2-1; d_gene: TRBD1; CDR3nt: TGTGCCAGCAGCCCAGGGGGCTATGAGCAGTTCTTC; CDR3aa: CASSPGGYEQFF
abundance: -; v_gene: TRBV5-1; j_gene: TRBJ2-5; d_gene: TRBD1; CDR3nt: TGCGCCAGCAGCACAGGGGGCCGGGAGACCCAGTACTTC; CDR3aa: CASSTGGRETQYF